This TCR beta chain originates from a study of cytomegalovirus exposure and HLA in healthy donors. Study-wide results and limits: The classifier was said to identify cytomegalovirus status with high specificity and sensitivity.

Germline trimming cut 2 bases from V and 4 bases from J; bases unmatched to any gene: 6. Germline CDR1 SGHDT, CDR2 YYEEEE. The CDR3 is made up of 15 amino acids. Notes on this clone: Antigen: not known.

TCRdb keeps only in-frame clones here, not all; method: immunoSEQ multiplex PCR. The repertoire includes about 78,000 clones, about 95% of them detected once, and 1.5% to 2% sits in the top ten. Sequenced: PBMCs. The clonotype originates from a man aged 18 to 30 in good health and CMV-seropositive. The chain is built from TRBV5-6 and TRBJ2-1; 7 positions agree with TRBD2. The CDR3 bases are TGTGCCAGCAGCTTCACCGGGACTACATACAATGAGCAGTTCTTC. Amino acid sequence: CASSFTGTTYNEQFF.